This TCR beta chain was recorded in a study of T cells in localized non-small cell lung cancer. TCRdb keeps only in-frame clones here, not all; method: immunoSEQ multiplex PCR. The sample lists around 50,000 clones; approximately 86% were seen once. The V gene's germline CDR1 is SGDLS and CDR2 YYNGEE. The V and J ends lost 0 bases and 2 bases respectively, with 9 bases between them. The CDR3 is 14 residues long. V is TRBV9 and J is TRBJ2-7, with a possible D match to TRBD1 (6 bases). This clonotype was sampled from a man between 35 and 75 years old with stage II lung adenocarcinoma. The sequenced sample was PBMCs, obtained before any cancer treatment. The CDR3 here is CASSVGDNTYEQYF. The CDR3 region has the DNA TGTGCCAGCAGCGTAGGGGACAACACCTACGAGCAGTACTTC.